Here is one T cell receptor (beta chain) with its context. The data derive from a study of blood T cell repertoires in COVID-19. Method: immunoSEQ multiplex PCR; TCRdb's copy keeps in-frame clones and lacks some. The repertoire includes about 180,000 clones, 80% to 90% of them detected once, and 1.5% to 2% sits in the top ten. The TCR originated in a man between 18 and 35 years old who had recovered from COVID-19. The sample comprised peripheral blood.

CDR3 loop: CATLIPGGRTLYGYTF. Here the CDR3 DNA reads TGTGCCACCCTTATACCGGGAGGACGAACTCTCTATGGCTACACCTTC. V is TRBV7-9 and J is TRBJ1-2; D unresolved. Germline V gene sequence: CDR1 SEHNR, CDR2 FQNEAQ (reference sequence). The V and J ends lost 10 bases and 4 bases respectively, with 25 bases between them. CDR3 size: 16 residues.